The clone carrying this TCR beta chain appeared a few times. Its antigen remains unidentified. TCRdb reanalysed the reads using MiXCR and keeps one entry per CDR3 protein. The sample shows around 310,000 distinct CDR3 sequences, 25% to 30% of them seen only once. These data are taken from a study of T cell repertoires in cytomegalovirus infection. Whole-study context: CMV epitopes in the study were HLA-C-restricted (recently identified) and HLA-B-restricted (well studied). Study-level points and caveats: Pooled public TCR beta family frequency picked out CMV carriers with the relevant HLA. In two of eight donors, the top clonotype was HLA-C-restricted CMV-specific.

CDR3 length equals 16 residues. The V end was cut by 3 bases, the J end by 0 bases, with 14 bases between. The V gene's germline CDR1 is KGHDR and CDR2 SFDVKD. The receptor was derived from a human donor in good health (CMV status not recorded). Some clones in this sample may be carry-over from other donors' samples. The chain couples TRBV24-1 to TRBJ2-7, with a tentative D call TRBD2 (5 bases). Source: cultured PBMCs, taken from culture after CMV antigen stimulation. CDR3 sequence: CATSDPDGRGSYEQYF. CDR3 sequence (DNA): TGTGCCACCAGTGATCCCGACGGCCGGGGCTCCTACGAGCAGTACTTC.